The sequence of this TCR beta chain was determined in a study of shared clonotypes between healthy human individuals. Findings of the study overall: Clonotypes shared by all four sorted-subset donors had higher generation probabilities than non-shared clonotypes.

Measured with immunoSEQ multiplex PCR; TCRdb has only the in-frame clones, and not every one. This table holds approximately 2,200,000 clones, approximately 94% found once. Trimming shortened V by 5 bases and J by 6 bases, and 17 bases separated the two germline ends. The CDR3 contains 15 residues. Germline V gene sequence: CDR1 SGHVS, CDR2 FQNEAQ. Concerning this clone: Its antigen is undetermined.

CD45RO-negative, CCR7-positively selected cells formed the naive CD8 fraction, excluding terminally differentiated effector memory CD45RA+ cells. Every donor was a Caucasian adult from Nashville, Tennessee. The TCR was taken from a man aged 18 to 35 in good health. Some clones in this sample may be carry-over from other donors' samples. The genes are TRBV7-8 and TRBJ1-5; a possible D gene is TRBD1 (6 bases). The sample consisted of naive CD8+ T cells from PBMCs. The CDR3 is CASSQRGVRAQPQHF. The CDR3 DNA reads TGTGCCAGCAGCCAGAGGGGGGTACGGGCTCAGCCCCAGCATTTT.